These 7 T cell receptor beta chains share one sample of origin, sequenced in a study of response to subunit inactivated influenza vaccine. TCRdb re-derived calls from the RT-PCR reads in MiXCR, one entry per CDR3 protein. The data contain about 700,000 distinct CDR3 sequences, 15% to 18% of them singletons. The sequenced sample was PBMCs from blood, obtained 11 to 12 days after vaccination. These receptors all stem from a man in his fifties who received an inactivated influenza vaccine.

The V and J genes are TRBV18 and TRBJ2-4, with D possibly TRBD1 on 6 matching bases. Deletions cut 1 base from V and 8 bases from J, with 9 bases between. CDR3 length: 13 amino acids. Per germline, CDR1 KGHSH and CDR2 LQKENI. CDR3 coding DNA: TGTGCCAGCTCACCACATGAGGGGGACATTCAGTACTTC. The encoded protein is CASSPHEGDIQYF. Combining the CDR3 with reference TRBV18 and TRBJ2-4 gives the whole variable domain NAGVMQNPRHLVRRRGQEARLRCSPMKGHSHVYWYRQLPEEGLKFMVYLQKENIIDESGMPKERFSAEFPKEGPSILRIQQVVRGDSAAYFCASSPHEGDIQYFGAGTRLSVL.

This clonotype was detected a few times. The V gene is TRBV20-1, the J gene TRBJ1-6, with TRBD1 matching over 7 bases. The J segment lost 6 bases and the V segment lost 7 bases, leaving 9 bases of the junction unmatched. This CDR3 has 14 amino acids. The germline CDR1 and CDR2 sequences are DFQATT and SNEGSKA (reference sequence). The CDR3 coding sequence is TGCAGTGGGCGGGACAGTATCTTTAATTCACCCCTCCACTTT. This codes for CSGRDSIFNSPLHF.

Here the CDR3 DNA reads TGTGCCAGCAGCTTAGCAGGGGGCCCTGCTAATGAAAAACTGTTTTTT. Translation gives CASSLAGGPANEKLFF. The V gene is TRBV7-2, the J gene TRBJ1-4; TRBD1 matches at 7 bases. With 0 bases clipped from V and 3 bases from J, the junction kept 4 bases outside the gene matches. The germline V gene has CDR1 SGHTA and CDR2 FQGNSA. This CDR3 is 16 amino acids long.

This sequence joins TRBV28 and TRBJ2-1; 8 nucleotides line up with TRBD2. Trimming cost V 6 bases and J 8 bases; bases outside gene matches: 9. The CDR3 sequence is 14 residues long. The germline gives CDR1 MDHEN, CDR2 SYDVKM. The CDR3 coding sequence is TGTGCCAGCAGACCGAGCGGGAGATTTGATGAGCAGTTCTTC. As protein: CASRPSGRFDEQFF.

This clonotype showed up just a few times. V gene TRBV28 combines with J gene TRBJ2-5; D not certain. The CDR3 extends over 13 amino acids. Trimming pared 8 bases from V and 0 bases from J, leaving 10 bases between. CDR1 is MDHEN and CDR2 is SYDVKM in the germline V gene. In DNA, the CDR3 is TGTGCCAGCGGGAAGGCAAACCAAGAGACCCAGTACTTC. The encoded protein is CASGKANQETQYF.

CDR3 nucleotide sequence: TGTGCCAGCAGTCGCGGCCCCGGGCCTGGAGTTTCGGATACGCAGTATTTT. Residues: CASSRGPGPGVSDTQYF. The chain has TRBV6-2 or TRBV6-3 and TRBJ2-3; the D is unclear. The CDR3 loop spans 17 amino acids. Trimming shortened V by 5 bases and J by 6 bases, and 24 bases separated the two germline ends. Germline CDR1 MNHEY, CDR2 SVGEGT.

The sample holds one count of this clonotype. The J gene is TRBJ2-2, the V gene TRBV19; TRBD1 matches 8 bases. This CDR3 is built from 15 residues. V lost 9 bases to trimming and J lost 6 bases; unmatched junction nucleotides: 12. The V gene's germline CDR1 is LNHDA and CDR2 SQIVND (reference sequence). The CDR3, as DNA: TGTGCCAGCAAAGTAGGGCAGGGGGCGTCCGGGGAGCTGTTTTTT. The encoded protein is CASKVGQGASGELFF.